A selection of T cell receptor beta chains follows, all from one sample in a study of blood T cell repertoires in COVID-19. Assay: immunoSEQ multiplex PCR; the TCRdb copy retains only in-frame clones and omits some. The sample has over 250,000 clones; around 85% are singletons. Specimen: peripheral blood. The receptors were sampled from a woman in her sixties or seventies with acute or convalescent COVID-19. The CDR3 runs from the conserved cysteine through the conserved F or W.

v_gene	j_gene	len	CDR3aa
TRBV3-1/TRBV3-2	TRBJ1-1	14	CASSQDYGSTEAFF
TRBV5-4	TRBJ2-3	14	CASSPRVGTDTQYF
TRBV7-7	TRBJ2-1	15	CASSLSPGSYNEQFF
TRBV12-5	TRBJ2-2	13	CASGLMNTGELFF
TRBV7-8	TRBJ2-3	12	CASSPAGDTQYF
TRBV6-5	TRBJ2-7	13	CASSPLSGTAIDF
TRBV9	TRBJ1-2	15	CASSVDSGTAYGYTF
TRBV5-8	TRBJ1-1	12	CASSLTGAEAFF
TRBV4-2	TRBJ2-3	16	CASSQVAHNPTDTQYF
TRBV6-5	TRBJ1-1	14	CASSYSIGTGGAFF
TRBV5-5	TRBJ1-4	16	CASSPETGAGGEKLFF
TRBV2	TRBJ1-2	13	CASRTQQGDGYTF
TRBV19	TRBJ2-7	15	CASSTRLAGVYEQYF
TRBV2	TRBJ1-2	13	CASSDPGYYGYTF
TRBV5-1	TRBJ2-1	16	CASSPVRAGGVAEQFF
TRBV3-1/TRBV3-2	TRBJ1-2	16	CASSFSGTGGNYGYTF
TRBV5-1	TRBJ2-5	15	CASSLAFQGRETQYF
TRBV30	TRBJ2-6	16	CAWNRDLLSGANVLTF
TRBV27	TRBJ1-4	15	CASSSNRGGNEKLFF
TRBV6-5	TRBJ1-2	14	CASSLSGQGYGYTF